The rows below give T cell receptor beta chains drawn from one sample of a study of cytomegalovirus exposure and HLA in healthy donors. Some clones are missing from TCRdb's copy, which holds only in-frame ones; the method was immunoSEQ multiplex PCR. The data hold about 180,000 clones, with about 80% observed a single time. Input material: PBMCs. Every receptor here comes from a man aged 35-49 years in good health and CMV-seronegative. CDR3s include the opening cysteine and the closing phenylalanine or tryptophan. The D gene is left open where the match is weak. The size of a clone is reported for some rows only, either as once, few or many, or as a class for expanded clones.

clone_size,d_call,v_call,j_call,cdr3_nt,cdr3_aa
once,NA,TRBV6-6,TRBJ1-1,TGTGCCAGCAGTTACTCGGAGGGCGTCGGAAAAGCTTTCTTT,CASSYSEGVGKAFF
few,TRBD2,TRBV5-1,TRBJ2-7,TGCGCCAGCAGCTTGGAGGGCGGGAGGGCTGCCGAGCAGTACTTC,CASSLEGGRAAEQYF
NA,NA,TRBV28,TRBJ2-7,TGTGCCAGCAGTTTAGGTGGAGGAAGCACCCCCTACGAGCAGTACTTC,CASSLGGGSTPYEQYF
NA,NA,TRBV15,TRBJ1-2,TGTGCCACCAGCGGGTTGACAGGCGGCTATGGCTACACCTTC,CATSGLTGGYGYTF
NA,TRBD1,TRBV10-3,TRBJ1-2,TGTGCCATCAGTGTAAATCAGGGGGCTGGCGGCTACACCTTC,CAISVNQGAGGYTF
once,NA,TRBV5-1,TRBJ1-1,TGCGCCAGCAGCTTGGCCATTGGGGGGGGGAACACTGAAGCTTTCTTT,CASSLAIGGGNTEAFF
NA,TRBD1,TRBV28,TRBJ2-7,TGTGCCAGCAGTCTCCCGACAGGGGGCAGGTACGAGCAGTACTTC,CASSLPTGGRYEQYF
NA,NA,TRBV7-6,TRBJ2-7,TGTGCCAGCAGCTTAGCGGGCCGTACCTACGAGCAGTACTTC,CASSLAGRTYEQYF
NA,TRBD1,TRBV28,TRBJ2-7,TGTGCCAGCAGCGAAACCGGGACAGGGGTGATCGAGCAGTACTTC,CASSETGTGVIEQYF
NA,NA,TRBV4-1,TRBJ1-3,TGCGCCAGCAGCCTATCACAGGGTGGAAACACCATATATTTT,CASSLSQGGNTIYF
once,TRBD1,TRBV30,TRBJ1-1,TGTGCCTGGAGTGTATCCGGGACAGGGGGCACTGAAGCTTTCTTT,CAWSVSGTGGTEAFF
NA,TRBD1,TRBV18,TRBJ1-3,TGTGCCAGCTCACAGGGGGCGCGAGGAAACACCATATATTTT,CASSQGARGNTIYF
NA,NA,TRBV5-1,TRBJ2-2,TGCGCCAGCAGCTTGGACAGAGCGAACACCGGGGAGCTGTTTTTT,CASSLDRANTGELFF
few,TRBD1,TRBV6-6,TRBJ1-5,TGTGCCAGCCGGGACAGGGAGGGCAATCAGCCCCAGCATTTT,CASRDREGNQPQHF
NA,NA,TRBV7-2,TRBJ2-7,TGTGCCAGCAGCTTAGACGGACAAACCTACGAGCAGTACTTC,CASSLDGQTYEQYF
NA,NA,TRBV5-1,TRBJ2-7,TGCGCCAGCAGCTTGGGACTGCTAACCTACGAGCAGTACTTC,CASSLGLLTYEQYF
NA,TRBD1,TRBV14,TRBJ1-2,TGTGCCAGCAGCCATGTACAGGGGCCGGCGGGCTACACCTTC,CASSHVQGPAGYTF
NA,TRBD1,TRBV10-3,TRBJ1-1,TGTGCCATCAAAGGGACAGGGGTAACTGAAGCTTTCTTT,CAIKGTGVTEAFF
NA,TRBD2,TRBV9,TRBJ2-3,TGTGCCAGCAGCCCCATGGGGGGGGTAGGCACAGATACGCAGTATTTT,CASSPMGGVGTDTQYF
once,TRBD1,TRBV5-4,TRBJ1-2,TGTGCCAGCAGCTTGGGGGGACAGAGACACTATGGCTACACCTTC,CASSLGGQRHYGYTF